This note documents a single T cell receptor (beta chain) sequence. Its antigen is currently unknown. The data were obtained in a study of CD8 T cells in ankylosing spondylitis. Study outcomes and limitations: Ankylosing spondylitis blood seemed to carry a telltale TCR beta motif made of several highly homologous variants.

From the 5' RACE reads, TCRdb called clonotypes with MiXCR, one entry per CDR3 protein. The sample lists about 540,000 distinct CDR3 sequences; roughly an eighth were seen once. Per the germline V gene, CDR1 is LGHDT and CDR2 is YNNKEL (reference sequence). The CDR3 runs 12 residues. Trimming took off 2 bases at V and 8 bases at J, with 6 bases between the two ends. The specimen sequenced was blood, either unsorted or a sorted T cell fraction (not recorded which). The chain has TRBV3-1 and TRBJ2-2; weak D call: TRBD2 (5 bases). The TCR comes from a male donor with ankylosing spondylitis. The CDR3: CASSQRTGELFF. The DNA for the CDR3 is TGTGCCAGCAGCCAACGGACTGGGGAGCTGTTTTTT.